This entry describes one TCR beta chain. Antigen specificity is unknown. The CDR3 contains 15 residues. V was trimmed by 5 bases and J by 3 bases, leaving 18 bases between them. Looked up from germline, CDR1 is SQVTM and CDR2 is ANQGSEA. This sample was taken from a study of cytomegalovirus exposure and HLA in healthy donors. The study ran its PCR with 60 Vbeta and 13 Jbeta primers. The assay was immunoSEQ multiplex PCR, and TCRdb's table has in-frame clones only and misses some. In total, the table holds 90,000 to 100,000 clones. Points from the study as a whole: The authors reported that TCR beta sequences could predict HLA-A and HLA-B alleles. These predictions were accurate for most subjects in the first cohort.

Material: PBMCs. The TCR comes from a young woman in good health and CMV-seronegative. The J gene is TRBJ2-3, the V gene TRBV29-1, with D possibly TRBD2 on 7 matching bases. As DNA, the CDR3 is TGCAGCGTTCCTAGGGGGAGGGGTATGACAGATACGCAGTATTTT. It specifies CSVPRGRGMTDTQYF.